Presented here are 19 T cell receptor beta chains from one specimen sequenced in a study of Ad26.COV2.S vaccination and SARS-CoV-2 variants. Assay: immunoSEQ multiplex PCR; the TCRdb copy retains only in-frame clones and omits some. Among 300,000 to 350,000 clones listed, 70% to 90% were seen once. The treatment here: 19 received Ad26.COV2.S at low or high dose, single or two shots; about 5 received placebo; per-sample allocation not given. Day 63 following the first vaccine or placebo injection was when the samples were taken. This sample comprised peripheral blood, obtained in a trial of Ad26.COV2.S vaccine versus placebo. These receptors all stem from a person between 18 and 65 years old who received the Ad26.COV2.S COVID-19 vaccine or a placebo.

On this clone itself: Other DNA sequences in the sample encode the same CDR3. Written as DNA, the CDR3 is TGTGCCAGCAGCCAGGGCCTCTACGAGCAGTACTTC. Its protein is CASSQGLYEQYF. The rearrangement uses TRBV3-1 (or the pseudogene TRBV3-2) and TRBJ2-7; D gene unclear. Germline V gene sequence: CDR1 LGHDT, CDR2 YNNKEL (reference sequence). The V gene lost 3 bases and the J gene lost 3 bases, with 6 bases spanning the gap. The CDR3 sequence is 12 residues long.

This rearrangement joins TRBV19 to TRBJ2-7; a weak D match, TRBD2 (7 bases). V was pared by 2 bases and J by 2 bases, with 10 bases between. From germline, CDR1 is LNHDA and CDR2 SQIVND (reference sequence). This CDR3 is 14 amino acids long. The CDR3 DNA is TGTGCCAGTAGTATACGGCGGGGGCCCTACGAGCAGTACTTC. This gives the protein CASSIRRGPYEQYF.

This sequence joins TRBV7-6 and TRBJ1-6; D is perhaps TRBD1 (5 bases). The CDR3 is made up of 13 amino acids. V dropped 4 bases and J dropped 10 bases, with 11 bases sitting between them. CDR1 SGHVS and CDR2 FNYEAQ come from the germline V gene. The CDR3 sequence is CASSWGRESPLHF. In DNA, the CDR3 is TGTGCCAGCAGCTGGGGGAGAGAGTCACCCCTCCACTTT.

J is TRBJ2-1 and V is TRBV9, with 9 bases fitting TRBD2. Unmatched junction bases numbered 7, after V lost 0 bases and J lost 0 bases. Germline V gives CDR1 SGDLS, CDR2 YYNGEE. The length of the CDR3 is 18 residues. CDR3 DNA sequence: TGTGCCAGCAGCGTAGAGGGTAGCGGGGGAGTCTCCTACAATGAGCAGTTCTTC. Its translation: CASSVEGSGGVSYNEQFF.

The chain carries TRBV9 and TRBJ2-7; perhaps D is TRBD1 or TRBD2 (5 bases each). The germline V gene encodes CDR1 SGDLS and CDR2 YYNGEE. The CDR3 sequence is 14 residues long. V lost 2 bases, J lost 2 bases, and 11 bases lay in between. CDR3 bases: TGTGCCAGCAGCGTCCGGGACCTACCCTACGAGCAGTACTTC. It codes for CASSVRDLPYEQYF.

The rearrangement joins TRBV14 to TRBJ1-2, with 7 bases fitting TRBD1. V lost 4 bases to trimming and J lost 3 bases; unmatched junction nucleotides: 2. Per the germline V gene, CDR1 is SGHDN and CDR2 is FVKESK. The CDR3 extends over 13 amino acids. The CDR3 is CASSPDRDYGYTF. The CDR3 coding sequence is TGTGCCAGCAGCCCAGACAGGGACTATGGCTACACCTTC.

The chain recombines TRBV7-2 with TRBJ1-1; TRBD1 matches at 8 bases. After removal of 4 bases from V and 4 bases from J, the junction contained 5 bases not matched to a gene. Germline CDR1 SGHTA, CDR2 FQGNSA. CDR3 length equals 14 residues. The CDR3: CASSSDRGSTEAFF. The CDR3 region has the DNA TGTGCCAGCAGCTCTGACAGGGGATCCACTGAAGCTTTCTTT.

This sequence joins TRBV10-3 and TRBJ2-5; D is possibly TRBD2 (7 bases). With 5 bases removed from V and 4 bases from J, the gap between germline ends came to 11 bases. Germline loops: CDR1 ENHRY, CDR2 SYGVKD. The CDR3 consists of 13 residues. CDR3 sequence reads: CAISPGEGETQYF. The CDR3 DNA is TGTGCCATCAGTCCAGGGGAGGGAGAGACCCAGTACTTC.

The chain joins TRBV23-1 to TRBJ2-7; 8 bases line up with TRBD1. TRBV23-1 is flagged as an ORF with uncertain function. V lost 0 bases to trimming and J lost 2 bases; unmatched junction nucleotides: 6. The CDR3 consists of 16 residues. The CDR3 DNA reads TGCGCCAGCAGTCAATCGGGTGCCAGGGGGCCCTACGAGCAGTACTTC. Translated, it gives CASSQSGARGPYEQYF.

This chain connects TRBV7-6 to TRBJ2-2; the match to TRBD1 covers 8 bases. Germline lookup yields CDR1 SGHVS and CDR2 FNYEAQ. This CDR3 is built from 15 residues. V was pared by 5 bases and J by 5 bases, with 7 bases of the junction left unmatched. The CDR3 sequence is CASSPWTGLTGELFF. The CDR3 DNA reads as TGTGCCAGCAGCCCCTGGACAGGGCTGACCGGGGAGCTGTTTTTT.

CDR3 residues: CASSQERGNPYEQYF. The DNA of the CDR3 is TGTGCCAGCAGCCAAGAAAGGGGGAACCCCTACGAGCAGTACTTC. The rearrangement links TRBV3-1 (or the pseudogene TRBV3-2) to TRBJ2-7; possible D gene TRBD1, 6 bases. Germline-derived CDR1 and CDR2 are LGHDT and YNNKEL (reference sequence). The CDR3 length is 15 residues. V was clipped by 0 bases and J by 2 bases, with 11 bases between them.

The sample holds one count of this clone. The rearrangement uses TRBV2 and TRBJ1-4; 12 nucleotides align to TRBD1. Germline V gives CDR1 SNHLY, CDR2 FYNNEI. The CDR3 is 14 residues long. Losses at the gene ends were 8 bases for V and 5 bases for J; bases not matched to a gene: 3. In DNA, the CDR3 is TGTGCCAGCGGGGGACAGGGGGCGAATGAAAAACTGTTTTTT. Its protein is CASGGQGANEKLFF.

The chain joins TRBV28 to TRBJ2-1, with D uncertain. Per germline, CDR1 MDHEN and CDR2 SYDVKM. Trimming cost V 6 bases and J 8 bases, with 8 bases left between them. The CDR3 loop spans 11 amino acids. The CDR3 sequence: CASRGYYEQFF. The DNA of the CDR3 is TGTGCCAGCAGGGGCTATTATGAGCAGTTCTTC.

This clone was seen only once. The chain employs TRBV25-1 and TRBJ1-4; weak D call: TRBD1 (6 bases). CDR1 and CDR2 from the germline V gene are MGHDK and SYGVNS. V gave up 4 bases and J gave up 0 bases, with 9 bases separating them. CDR3 size: 15 residues. The CDR3 DNA is TGTGCCAGCAGTGCAACAGGGCCAACTAATGAAAAACTGTTTTTT. Amino acids: CASSATGPTNEKLFF.

The chain recombines TRBV3-1 (or the pseudogene TRBV3-2) with TRBJ1-6; weak D call: TRBD1 (5 bases). V was pared by 4 bases and J by 8 bases, with 12 bases between. The CDR3 totals 14 residues. CDR1 and CDR2 from the germline V gene are LGHDT and YNNKEL (reference sequence). The CDR3 sequence is CASSPRGGYSPLHF. In DNA form, the CDR3 reads TGTGCCAGCAGCCCCCGGGGGGGGTATTCACCCCTCCACTTT.

CDR3 sequence (DNA): TGTGCCAGCAGGACAGGGGGTTTAGGCTACACCTTC. Protein product: CASRTGGLGYTF. The rearrangement joins TRBV27 to TRBJ1-2, with 9 bases that match TRBD1. Germline V CDR1 and CDR2: MNHEY, SMNVEV (reference sequence). V lost 6 bases and J lost 8; bases outside the gene matches: 4. This CDR3 has 12 amino acids.

The genes are TRBV6-6 and TRBJ2-3; D uncertain. Germline lookup yields CDR1 MNHNY and CDR2 SVGAGI (reference sequence). The length of the CDR3 is 13 residues. V was trimmed by 7 bases and J by 4 bases, leaving 12 bases between them. This CDR3 reads CASNMMGADTQYF. In DNA form, the CDR3 reads TGTGCCAGCAACATGATGGGTGCAGATACGCAGTATTTT.

This chain joins TRBV11-2 and TRBJ2-7; the D gene could be TRBD1 or TRBD2 (5 bases each). Germline V lookup: CDR1 SGHAT, CDR2 FQNNGV. The CDR3 extends over 14 amino acids. V was shortened by 4 bases and J by 7 bases, with 17 bases between the two germline ends. This CDR3 reads CASSSTRGAEEQYF. Written as DNA, the CDR3 is TGTGCCAGCAGCTCTACTAGGGGAGCTGAGGAGCAGTACTTC.

This chain links TRBV28 with TRBJ1-5; D is unresolved. This CDR3 contains 13 residues. V was shortened by 7 bases and J by 2 bases, with 9 bases between the two germline ends. CDR1 MDHEN and CDR2 SYDVKM come from the germline V gene. The CDR3, as DNA: TGTGCCAGCACCCACAATCGCAATCAGCCCCAGCATTTT. Translating it yields CASTHNRNQPQHF.